This T cell receptor (beta chain) is from a study of blood T cell repertoires in COVID-19. Whole-study context: From the United States, Italy and Spain came samples of acute and convalescent COVID-19. T cells, B-cell-depleted T cells, or PBMCs supplied cDNA or gDNA.

V shed 0 bases, J shed 6 bases, and the junction held 2 bases outside the gene matches. This CDR3 contains 14 residues. The V gene's germline CDR1 is LGHNA and CDR2 YNFKEQ. As handled by the study authors: Reference gene primer amplification gave nucleated cell count estimates. Method: immunoSEQ multiplex PCR; TCRdb's copy keeps in-frame clones and lacks some. That table furnishes V, J and clone size, whereas the DNA furnished D and trimming. This sample yields about 160,000 clones, of which roughly 88% are seen a single time; 8% to 9.5% belongs to the top ten. This clone was detected ten times or more.

This TCR was recovered from a woman older than 75 with active or convalescent COVID-19. The sample comprised peripheral blood. This chain links TRBV4-2 with TRBJ1-5, with 7 bases aligning to TRBD1. Here the CDR3 reads CASSQDPGGQPQHF. CDR3 DNA: TGTGCCAGCAGCCAAGATCCAGGGGGTCAGCCCCAGCATTTT.